These 26 T cell receptor beta chains were sequenced from one sample in a study of radiotherapy plus CTLA-4 blockade in lung cancer. Sequenced by immunoSEQ multiplex PCR; TCRdb stores in-frame clones only, minus some. The repertoire holds 50,000 to 85,000 clones, with about 85% as singletons. The material sequenced was peripheral blood, taken from a patient treated with radiotherapy plus ipilimumab. The receptors here all came from a human donor with non-small cell lung cancer who had a partial response to radiotherapy plus ipilimumab.

The V gene is TRBV5-1, the J gene TRBJ1-1; perhaps TRBD1 as D (5 bases). Germline V gene data show CDR1 as SGHRS and CDR2 as YFSETQ. The CDR3 spans 13 residues. V was pared by 4 bases and J by 11 bases, with 18 bases between. The CDR3 region has the DNA TGCGCCAGCAGCACTAATTCGGCCCAGGGCGCTTTCTTT. Amino acids: CASSTNSAQGAFF.

V and J are TRBV6-1 and TRBJ1-1; 7 positions agree with TRBD1. J was trimmed by 7 bases and V by 5 bases; bases with no gene match: 7. The CDR3 contains 13 residues. Looked up from germline, CDR1 is MNHNS and CDR2 is SASEGT. In DNA, the CDR3 is TGTGCCAGCAGTTGGAAGAGGGACAGTGAAGCTTTCTTT. This translates into CASSWKRDSEAFF.

The CDR3 DNA reads as TGTGCCTGGAGTCTGCCACAGGGTACCAAAAACATTCAGTACTTC. Protein sequence: CAWSLPQGTKNIQYF. This sequence joins TRBV30 and TRBJ2-4; TRBD1 is a possible D gene (6 bases). The CDR3 length is 15 residues. Germline V lookup: CDR1 GTSNPN, CDR2 SVGIG (reference sequence). V was pared by 2 bases and J by 2 bases, with 13 bases between.

This clone was counted a single time. This sequence joins TRBV28 and TRBJ2-7; TRBD2 matches at 11 bases. J was trimmed by 6 bases and V by 3 bases; bases with no gene match: 10. The CDR3 totals 16 residues. Germline V CDR1 and CDR2: MDHEN, SYDVKM. The CDR3 sequence is CASSLARASGRTEQYF. The CDR3 nucleotides read TGTGCCAGCAGTTTGGCTAGGGCTAGCGGGAGGACCGAGCAGTACTTC.

The chain has TRBV2 and TRBJ2-5, with TRBD2 matching over 11 bases. V shed 5 bases, J shed 5 bases, and the junction held 7 bases outside the gene matches. The CDR3 consists of 15 residues. Looked up from germline, CDR1 is SNHLY and CDR2 is FYNNEI. The CDR3 coding sequence is TGTGCCAGCAGTATCTTAGCGGGAGGGCTCGAGACCCAGTACTTC. It codes for CASSILAGGLETQYF.

The chain's CDR3 is CASSHAGTSGKNTGELFF. Written as DNA, the CDR3 is TGTGCCAGCAGCCATGCCGGGACTAGCGGGAAGAACACCGGGGAGCTGTTTTTT. The genes are TRBV4-2 and TRBJ2-2; 13 positions agree with TRBD2. This CDR3 contains 18 residues. The germline V gene has CDR1 LGHNA and CDR2 YNFKEQ. V shed 3 bases and J 1 base; nucleotides not matched to a gene: 5.

Only a few counts were recorded for this clone. The chain recombines TRBV6-5 with TRBJ1-1; D is ambiguous. Deletions cut 11 bases from V and 1 base from J, with 11 bases between. This CDR3 spans 12 amino acids. In germline, CDR1 is MNHEY, CDR2 SVGAGI. The CDR3 spells CASKRQNTEAFF. In DNA form, the CDR3 reads TGTGCCTCCAAGAGGCAGAACACTGAAGCTTTCTTT.

V usage is TRBV28 and J usage is TRBJ1-5; no definite D call. Germline V gene data show CDR1 as MDHEN and CDR2 as SYDVKM. This CDR3 region has 14 residues. Trimming pared 2 bases from V and 11 bases from J, leaving 16 bases between. The CDR3 here is CASSLAGEQSAQHF. The CDR3 region has the DNA TGTGCCAGCAGTTTAGCCGGGGAGCAATCAGCCCAGCATTTT.

The CDR3 sequence is CASSDRGNNYEQYF. The DNA of the CDR3 is TGCGCCAGCAGTGATCGCGGGAATAACTACGAGCAGTACTTC. The J gene is TRBJ2-7, the V gene TRBV5-1; D may be TRBD2 (6 bases). CDR1 and CDR2 (germline): SGHRS, YFSETQ. V lost 5 bases and J lost 3, with 15 bases in between. The CDR3 is 14 amino acids.

This sequence joins TRBV11-1 and TRBJ2-7, with TRBD2 matching 9 bases. CDR3 size: 14 residues. Germline trimming cut 3 bases from V and 4 bases from J; bases unmatched to any gene: 4. The germline gives CDR1 SGHAT, CDR2 FQDESV (reference sequence). The CDR3 loop reads CASSFSGSGYEQYF. The CDR3 DNA reads TGTGCCAGCAGCTTTAGCGGGAGTGGATACGAGCAGTACTTC.

This clone appeared a single time. CDR3 DNA sequence: TGCAGCGTTGGACAGGGTGGAAACACCATATATTTT. Protein sequence: CSVGQGGNTIYF. The V and J genes are TRBV29-1 and TRBJ1-3, with 7 bases lining up with TRBD1. The CDR3 extends over 12 amino acids. Per germline, CDR1 SQVTM and CDR2 ANQGSEA. J lost 3 bases, V lost 4 bases, and 0 bases had no gene match. Filled out from reference TRBV29-1 and TRBJ1-3, the complete variable domain reads SAVISQKPSRDICQRGTSLTIQCQVDSQVTMMFWYRQQPGQSLTLIATANQGSEATYESGFVIDKFPISRPNLTFSTLTVSNMSPEDSSIYLCSVGQGGNTIYFGEGSWLTVV.

This chain connects TRBV11-2 to TRBJ1-4; D is unresolved. The CDR3 is made up of 15 amino acids. CDR1 is SGHAT, CDR2 FQNNGV, per germline. V was shortened by 1 base and J by 0 bases, with 6 bases between the two germline ends. In DNA, the CDR3 is TGTGCCAGCAGCTTAGCTGCGGCAACTAATGAAAAACTGTTTTTT. Translation: CASSLAAATNEKLFF.

This chain connects TRBV2 to TRBJ2-7, with D possibly matching TRBD1 (6 bases). The CDR3 extends over 14 amino acids. Germline values: CDR1 SNHLY, CDR2 FYNNEI. Trimming pared 2 bases from V and 0 bases from J, leaving 8 bases between. The DNA of the CDR3 is TGTGCCAGCAGTGAACAGGGGACCTCCTACGAGCAGTACTTC. Amino acids: CASSEQGTSYEQYF.

In its sample, this clone was seen once. This sequence joins TRBV7-6 and TRBJ2-1; D is undetermined. The V end lost 0 bases, the J end lost 2 bases, and 8 bases lay between the germline ends. Germline V gene data show CDR1 as SGHVS and CDR2 as FNYEAQ. The CDR3 is 15 amino acids. The CDR3 sequence is CASSLARNPYNEQFF. Here the CDR3 DNA reads TGTGCCAGCAGCTTAGCGAGGAATCCCTACAATGAGCAGTTCTTC.

The gene calls are TRBV5-4 and TRBJ2-7; D might be TRBD1 (6 bases). V lost 0 bases and J 0 bases, leaving 10 bases between the germline ends. The CDR3 is 15 amino acids. Germline V gives CDR1 SGHNT, CDR2 YYREEE (reference sequence). In DNA, the CDR3 is TGTGCCAGCAGCTTGGCTCCAGGGGACTCCTACGAGCAGTACTTC. Translated, it gives CASSLAPGDSYEQYF.

CDR3 protein: CASSVLTGGETQYF. Here the CDR3 DNA reads TGCGCCAGCAGCGTGCTGACAGGGGGAGAGACCCAGTACTTC. This chain uses TRBV5-1 with TRBJ2-5; the match to TRBD1 covers 9 bases. CDR1 and CDR2 from the germline V gene are SGHRS and YFSETQ. This CDR3 is built from 14 residues. The ends lost 4 bases at V and 4 bases at J; junction bases unmatched: 5.

This clone showed up just a few times. This sequence joins TRBV4-1 and TRBJ2-5; TRBD1 aligns across 11 bases. Germline trimming cut 1 base from V and 1 base from J; bases unmatched to any gene: 5. Germline CDR1 MGHRA, CDR2 YSYEKL. This CDR3 has 17 residues. The CDR3 DNA is TGCGCCAGCAGCCAAGCTCCCGGGACAGGGGGCCAAGAGACCCAGTACTTC. Translating gives CASSQAPGTGGQETQYF.

The table lists this clone with a count of one. This chain's CDR3 is CSGTGTSESGELFF. In DNA form, the CDR3 reads TGCAGCGGTACCGGGACTAGCGAAAGCGGGGAGCTGTTTTTT. The chain links TRBV29-1 to TRBJ2-2, with 10 nucleotides matching TRBD2. After removal of 7 bases from V and 7 bases from J, the junction contained 9 bases not matched to a gene. The germline V gene encodes CDR1 SQVTM and CDR2 ANQGSEA. The CDR3 has 14 amino acids.

The chain combines TRBV12-5 with TRBJ1-1, with a weak D call TRBD1 (6 bases). This CDR3 contains 16 residues. With 2 bases removed from V and 1 base from J, the gap between germline ends came to 14 bases. CDR1 LGHNT and CDR2 FRNRAP come from the germline V gene. This CDR3 is CASGLLNRETNTEAFF. CDR3 in DNA: TGTGCTAGTGGTTTGCTTAACAGGGAGACGAACACTGAAGCTTTCTTT.

The gene calls are TRBV28 and TRBJ1-5, with 9 bases identical to TRBD1. Germline V gives CDR1 MDHEN, CDR2 SYDVKM. V lost 2 bases, J lost 3 bases, and 2 bases stayed unmatched. The CDR3 length is 15 residues. CDR3 DNA sequence: TGTGCCAGCAGTTTAGGGACAGGGAACAATCAGCCCCAGCATTTT. Protein: CASSLGTGNNQPQHF.

This clone has just a few counts. The chain recombines TRBV28 with TRBJ2-7; D is ambiguous. The CDR3 length is 11 residues. Germline V gives CDR1 MDHEN, CDR2 SYDVKM. Trimming removed 3 bases from V and 7 bases from J, with 7 bases in between. In nucleotides, the CDR3 is TGTGCCAGCAGTTTCCAGTGGGAGCAGTACTTC. Amino acids: CASSFQWEQYF.

The chain employs TRBV30 and TRBJ2-2; D remains ambiguous. CDR1 is GTSNPN and CDR2 is SVGIG in the germline V gene (reference sequence). CDR3 length: 13 amino acids. The V and J ends lost 5 bases and 2 bases respectively, with 9 bases between them. The CDR3 nucleotides read TGTGCCTGGGGCAACAGTAACACCGGGGAGCTGTTTTTT. This encodes CAWGNSNTGELFF.

The V call is TRBV28, the J call TRBJ2-3; 8 nucleotides agree with TRBD2. CDR3 length equals 13 residues. CDR1 MDHEN and CDR2 SYDVKM come from the germline V gene. J gave up 10 bases and V 7 bases, and 10 bases lay outside the gene matches. CDR3 sequence reads: CASTSPSGRAQYF. CDR3 DNA sequence: TGTGCCAGCACCTCCCCAAGCGGGAGAGCGCAGTATTTT.

This chain connects TRBV12-2 to TRBJ2-3; the table names TRBD2, a call not compared with the DNA. TRBV12-2 is listed as a pseudogene. The CDR3 spans 13 residues. CDR3 sequence (DNA): TGTGCAAGTCGACCAGCCGACTCCGATACGCAGTATTTT. Translated: CASRPADSDTQYF.

The rearrangement links TRBV5-8 to TRBJ2-1, with a tentative D call TRBD1 (5 bases). CDR3 length: 12 residues. V shed 1 base and J shed 9 bases, with 8 bases lying between them. The germline V gene has CDR1 SGHTS and CDR2 YDEGEE. The CDR3 DNA is TGTGCCAGCAGCTTGAGGGGTACTGAGCAGTTCTTC. It specifies CASSLRGTEQFF.

The V and J genes are TRBV6-5 and TRBJ2-3, with D possibly being TRBD1 (6 bases). Germline CDR1 MNHEY, CDR2 SVGAGI. The CDR3 extends over 14 amino acids. The germline V and J ends were trimmed by 4 bases and 3 bases, with 11 bases remaining between them. The CDR3 spells CASSSRTVTDTQYF. DNA of the CDR3: TGTGCCAGCAGTTCCCGGACAGTGACAGATACGCAGTATTTT.